The subject of this entry is one T cell receptor beta chain. V was pared by 5 bases and J by 1 base, with 15 bases between. Germline V gives CDR1 PRHDT, CDR2 FYEKMQ (reference sequence). This CDR3 is 16 amino acids long. TCRdb keeps only in-frame clones here, not all; method: immunoSEQ multiplex PCR. The repertoire holds 130,000 to 150,000 clones, with 70% to 90% as singletons. The sample originates from a study of blood T cell repertoires in COVID-19. Sequencing was done on a sample of peripheral blood. The V call is TRBV13, the J call TRBJ2-4; D possibly corresponds to TRBD2 (7 bases). This clonotype was obtained from a woman between 35 and 50 years old with active or convalescent COVID-19. CDR3 nucleotide sequence: TGTGCCAGCAGCCCCAATGGGGGGGCGGCCAAAAACATTCAGTACTTC. As protein: CASSPNGGAAKNIQYF.